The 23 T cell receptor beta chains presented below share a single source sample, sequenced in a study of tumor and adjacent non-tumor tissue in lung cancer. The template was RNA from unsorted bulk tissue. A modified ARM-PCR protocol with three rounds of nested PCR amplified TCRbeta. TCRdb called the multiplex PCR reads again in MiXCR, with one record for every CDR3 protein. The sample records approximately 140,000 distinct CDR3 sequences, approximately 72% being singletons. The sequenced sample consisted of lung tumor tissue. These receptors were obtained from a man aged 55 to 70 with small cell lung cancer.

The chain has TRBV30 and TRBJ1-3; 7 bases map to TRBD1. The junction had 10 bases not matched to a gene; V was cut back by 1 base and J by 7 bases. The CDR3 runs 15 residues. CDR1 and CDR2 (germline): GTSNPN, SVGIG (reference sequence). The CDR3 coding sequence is TGTGCCTGGAGTGCCAGGGGGGCCCTCCGGAACACCATATATTTT. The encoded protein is CAWSARGALRNTIYF.

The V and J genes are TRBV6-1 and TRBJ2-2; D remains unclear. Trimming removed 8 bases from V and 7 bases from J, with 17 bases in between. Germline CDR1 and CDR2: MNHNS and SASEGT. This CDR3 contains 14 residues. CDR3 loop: CASRFTFLNGELFF. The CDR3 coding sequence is TGTGCCAGCCGATTTACCTTCCTCAACGGGGAGCTGTTTTTT.

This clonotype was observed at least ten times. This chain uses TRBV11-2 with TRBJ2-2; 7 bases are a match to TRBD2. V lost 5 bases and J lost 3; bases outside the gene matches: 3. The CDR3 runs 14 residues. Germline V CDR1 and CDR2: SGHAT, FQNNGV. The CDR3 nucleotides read TGTGCCAGCAGCCGGGACTATTACACCGGGGAGCTGTTTTTT. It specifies CASSRDYYTGELFF.

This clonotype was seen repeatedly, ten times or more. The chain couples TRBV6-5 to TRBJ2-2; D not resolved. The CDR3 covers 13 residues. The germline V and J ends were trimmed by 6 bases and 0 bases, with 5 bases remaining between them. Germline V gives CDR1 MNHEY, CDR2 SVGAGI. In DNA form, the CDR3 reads TGTGCCAGCAGGGACCCGAACACCGGGGAGCTGTTTTTT. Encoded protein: CASRDPNTGELFF.

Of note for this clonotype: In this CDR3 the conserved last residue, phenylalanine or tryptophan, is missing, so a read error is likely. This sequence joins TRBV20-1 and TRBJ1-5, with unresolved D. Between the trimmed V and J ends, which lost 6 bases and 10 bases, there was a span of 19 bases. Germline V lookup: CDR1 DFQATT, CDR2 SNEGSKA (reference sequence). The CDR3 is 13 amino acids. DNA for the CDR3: TGCAGTGCCAGAAGGGAGCATAGTCAACCCCAGCATCTT. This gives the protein CSARREHSQPQHL.

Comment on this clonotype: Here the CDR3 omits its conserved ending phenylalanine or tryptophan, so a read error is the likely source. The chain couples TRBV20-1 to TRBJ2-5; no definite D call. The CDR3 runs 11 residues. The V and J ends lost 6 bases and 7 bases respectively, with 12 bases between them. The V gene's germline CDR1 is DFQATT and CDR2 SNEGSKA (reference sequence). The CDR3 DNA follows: TGCAGTGCAAGGAGAGAAGGGACCCAGTACCTT. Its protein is CSARREGTQYL.

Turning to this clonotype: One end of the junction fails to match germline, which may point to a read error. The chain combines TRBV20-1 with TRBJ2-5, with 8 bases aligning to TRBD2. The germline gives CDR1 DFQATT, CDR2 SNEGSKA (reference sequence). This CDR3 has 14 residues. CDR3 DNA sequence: TGCAGTGCTCCGGCGGGGACTAGACAAGAGACCCAATACTTC. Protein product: CSAPAGTRQETQYF.

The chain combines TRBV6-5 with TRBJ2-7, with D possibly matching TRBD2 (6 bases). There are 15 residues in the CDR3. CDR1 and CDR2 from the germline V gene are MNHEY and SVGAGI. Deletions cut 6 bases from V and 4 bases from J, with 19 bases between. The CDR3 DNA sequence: TGTGCCAGCAGGGAGGGGCTAGCGCCAGAGTACGAGCAGTACGTC. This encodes CASREGLAPEYEQYV.

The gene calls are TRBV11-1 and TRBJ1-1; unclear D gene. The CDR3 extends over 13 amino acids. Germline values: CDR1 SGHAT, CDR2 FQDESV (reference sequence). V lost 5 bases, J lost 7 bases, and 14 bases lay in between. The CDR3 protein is CASSLMGGGEAFF. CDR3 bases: TGTGCCAGCAGCCTAATGGGTGGCGGTGAAGCTTTCTTT.

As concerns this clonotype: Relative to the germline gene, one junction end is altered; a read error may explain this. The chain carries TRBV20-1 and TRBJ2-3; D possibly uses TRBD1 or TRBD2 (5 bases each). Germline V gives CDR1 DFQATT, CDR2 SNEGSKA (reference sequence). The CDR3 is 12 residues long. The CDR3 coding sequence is TGCAATGCTAGGGACGTCACAGATACGCAGTATTTT. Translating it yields CNARDVTDTQYF.

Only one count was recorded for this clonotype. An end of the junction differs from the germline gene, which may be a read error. The CDR3 loop reads CASSFGARSSYNEQFF. CDR3 DNA sequence: TGTGCCAGTAGCTTTGGTGCGAGGAGCTCCTACAATGAGCAGTTCTTC. This rearrangement joins TRBV5-6 to TRBJ2-1, with D unclear. The CDR3 totals 16 residues. Germline CDR1 reads SGHDT; CDR2 reads YYEEEE.

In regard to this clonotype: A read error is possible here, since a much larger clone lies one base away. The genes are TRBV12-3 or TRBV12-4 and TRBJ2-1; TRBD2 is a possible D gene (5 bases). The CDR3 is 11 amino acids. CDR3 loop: CASSFTGEQCF. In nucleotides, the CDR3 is TGTGCCAGCAGTTTCACCGGGGAGCAGTGCTTC.

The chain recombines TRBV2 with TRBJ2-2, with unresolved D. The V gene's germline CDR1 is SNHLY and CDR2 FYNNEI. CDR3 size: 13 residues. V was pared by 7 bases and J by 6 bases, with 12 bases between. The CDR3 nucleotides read TGTGCCAGCACTTGGACCACCGCCGGGGAGCTGTTTTTT. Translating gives CASTWTTAGELFF.

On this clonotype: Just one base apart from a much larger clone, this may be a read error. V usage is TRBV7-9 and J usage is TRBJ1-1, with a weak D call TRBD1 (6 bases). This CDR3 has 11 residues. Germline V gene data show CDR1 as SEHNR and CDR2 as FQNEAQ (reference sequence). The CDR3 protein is CTSSSTQGAFF. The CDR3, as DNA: TGTACCAGCAGCTCGACCCAGGGGGCTTTCTTT.

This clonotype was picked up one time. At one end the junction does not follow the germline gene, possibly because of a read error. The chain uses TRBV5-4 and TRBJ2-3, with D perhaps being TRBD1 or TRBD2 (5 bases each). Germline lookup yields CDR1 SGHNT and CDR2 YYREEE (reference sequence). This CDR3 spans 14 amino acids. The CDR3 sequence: CASSIRDDTNTQYF. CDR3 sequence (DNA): TGTGCCAGCAGCATCCGGGACGACACAAATACGCAGTATTTT. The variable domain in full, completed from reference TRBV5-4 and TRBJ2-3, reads ETGVTQSPTHLIKTRGQQVTLRCSSQSGHNTVSWYQQALGQGPQFIFQYYREEENGRGNFPPRFSGLQFPNYSSELNVNALELDDSALYLCASSIRDDTNTQYFGPGTRLTVL.

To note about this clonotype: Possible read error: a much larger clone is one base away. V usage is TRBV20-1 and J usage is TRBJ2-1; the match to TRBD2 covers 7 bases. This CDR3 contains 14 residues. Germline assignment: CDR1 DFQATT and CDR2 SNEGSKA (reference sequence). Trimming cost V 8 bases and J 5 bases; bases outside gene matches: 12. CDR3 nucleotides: TGCAGTTCTCCTGGACTAGTCGCCGACAATGAGCAGTTCTTC. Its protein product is CSSPGLVADNEQFF.

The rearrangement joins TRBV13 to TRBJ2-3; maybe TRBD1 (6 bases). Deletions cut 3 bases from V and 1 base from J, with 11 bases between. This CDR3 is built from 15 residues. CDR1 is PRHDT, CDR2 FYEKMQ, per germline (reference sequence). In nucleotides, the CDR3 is TGTGCCAGCAGCTTTCGACAGGTCGGCACAGATACGCAGTATTTT. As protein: CASSFRQVGTDTQYF.

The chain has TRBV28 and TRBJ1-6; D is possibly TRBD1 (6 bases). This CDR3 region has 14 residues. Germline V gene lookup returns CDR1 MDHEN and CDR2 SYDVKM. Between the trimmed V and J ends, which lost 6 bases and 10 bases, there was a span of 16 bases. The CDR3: CASRLTGSRSPLHF. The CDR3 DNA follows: TGTGCCAGCAGACTTACAGGGTCGAGATCACCCCTCCACTTT.

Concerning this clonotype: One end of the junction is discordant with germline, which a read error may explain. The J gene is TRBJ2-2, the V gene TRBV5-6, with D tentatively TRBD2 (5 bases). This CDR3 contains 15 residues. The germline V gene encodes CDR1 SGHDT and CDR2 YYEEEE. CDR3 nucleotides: TGTGTCAGCGGCTCATGGTGGATAAGCACCGGGGAGCTGTTTTTT. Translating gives CVSGSWWISTGELFF. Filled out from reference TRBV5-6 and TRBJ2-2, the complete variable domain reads DAGVTQSPTHLIKTRGQQVTLRCSPKSGHDTVSWYQQALGQGPQFIFQYYEEEERQRGNFPDRFSGHQFPNYSSELNVNALLLGDSALYLCVSGSWWISTGELFFGEGSRLTVL.

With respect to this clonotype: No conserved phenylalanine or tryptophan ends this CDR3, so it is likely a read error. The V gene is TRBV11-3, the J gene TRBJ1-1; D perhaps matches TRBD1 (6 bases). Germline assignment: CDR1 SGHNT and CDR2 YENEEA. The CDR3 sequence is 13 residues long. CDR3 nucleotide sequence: TGTGTCAGCAGTAAGGAGGGGGTCACTGAAGCTTTCTCT. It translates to CVSSKEGVTEAFS.

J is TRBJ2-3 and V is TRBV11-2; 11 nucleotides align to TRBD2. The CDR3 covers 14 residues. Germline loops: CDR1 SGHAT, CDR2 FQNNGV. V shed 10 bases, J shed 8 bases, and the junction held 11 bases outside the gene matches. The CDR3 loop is CATSLDLAGGTQYF. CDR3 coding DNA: TGTGCCACCAGTTTAGATCTAGCGGGAGGTACGCAGTATTTT.

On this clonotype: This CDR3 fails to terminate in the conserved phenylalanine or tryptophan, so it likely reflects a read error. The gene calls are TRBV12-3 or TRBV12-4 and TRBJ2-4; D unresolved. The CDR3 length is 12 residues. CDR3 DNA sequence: TGTACCAGCAGTTTAGAAGGGAACATTCAGTACTTA. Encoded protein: CTSSLEGNIQYL.

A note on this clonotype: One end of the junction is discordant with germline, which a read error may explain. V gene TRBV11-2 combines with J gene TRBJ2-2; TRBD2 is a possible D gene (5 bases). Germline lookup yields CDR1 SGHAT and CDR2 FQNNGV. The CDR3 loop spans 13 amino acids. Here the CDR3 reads CASGLDRVGELFF. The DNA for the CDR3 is TGTGCCAGCGGCTTAGATAGAGTTGGGGAGTTGTTTTTT.